The subject of this entry is one T cell receptor beta chain. The germline gene is not matched at one end of the junction; a read error may be the cause. The data originate from a study of blood T cell repertoires in COVID-19. At the level of the study: The United States, Italy and Spain were the sources of the acute and convalescent COVID-19 samples.

Those enrolled in Seattle joined during active infection and were followed longitudinally afterward. Methods used by the authors: Researchers report that nucleated cell counts were estimated from reference gene primer amplification. Sequencing was performed with immunoSEQ multiplex PCR; in TCRdb, only in-frame clones are kept and a portion is missing. The DNA gave D and trimming, while V, J and clone size come from that table. The table has about 160,000 clones, 60% to 85% seen once. The CDR3 runs 16 residues. Germline CDR1 SSHAT, CDR2 FNYEAQ (reference sequence). Sample: peripheral blood. The receptor was derived from a woman between 55 and 75 years old with COVID-19, enrolled during active disease. The chain recombines TRBV7-7 with TRBJ2-2; D is perhaps TRBD1 (6 bases). DNA of the CDR3: TGTGCTAGCAGCTTAGGCCGGACAGAGAACACCGGGGAGCTGTTTTTT. Translation gives CASSLGRTENTGELFF.